Listed below are T cell receptor beta chains from one sample, sequenced in a study of blood T cell repertoires in COVID-19. TCRdb's table, derived via immunoSEQ multiplex PCR, lists solely in-frame clones and lacks some. The table has around 170,000 clones, 80% to 90% seen once; the top ten hold about 1.9%. Sequencing was done on a sample of peripheral blood. The receptors were sampled from a young man who had recovered from COVID-19. The CDR3 runs from the conserved cysteine through the conserved F or W. A D gene is named only where the DNA matches it firmly. Size values are once, few and many counts, or a class for expanded clones, and some rows have none.

>TRBV14|-|TRBJ2-2|-
TGTGCCAGCAGCCGAGAGGTCGGGAACACCGGGGAGCTGTTTTTT
CASSREVGNTGELFF
>TRBV18|-|TRBJ2-6|-
TGTGCCAGCTCTGAGGGCTCTGGGGCCAACGTCCTGACTTTC
CASSEGSGANVLTF
>TRBV9|-|TRBJ2-7|-
TGTGCCAGCAGCGCAACCGGGTCCGTGGGTTATTACGAGCAGTACTTC
CASSATGSVGYYEQYF
>TRBV5-1|-|TRBJ2-1|-
TGCGCCAGCCTCCCTGGTGACAGATACAATGAGCAGTTCTTC
CASLPGDRYNEQFF
>TRBV7-2|-|TRBJ2-6|-
TGTGCCAGCAGCGCCACCGGGACAGGGGCCAACGTCCTGACTTTC
CASSATGTGANVLTF
>TRBV11-2|-|TRBJ2-7|-
TGTGCCAGCAGCTTTACGGGCCGGGGTTTTCGAGACGAGCAGTACTTC
CASSFTGRGFRDEQYF
>TRBV9|-|TRBJ1-6|-
TGTGCCAGCAGCGCACAGGAGGGCGCGAAGGGCGGTTCACCCCTCCACTTT
CASSAQEGAKGGSPLHF
>TRBV6-2/TRBV6-3|TRBD1|TRBJ1-5|-
TGTGCCAGCAGCCGAGGACAGGGTTGGCAGCCCCAGCATTTT
CASSRGQGWQPQHF
>TRBV9|TRBD2|TRBJ2-1|-
TGTGCCAGCAGCGTGTCGGGAGGACTAGCGGGCCCCAATGAGCAGTTCTTC
CASSVSGGLAGPNEQFF
>TRBV9|-|TRBJ1-2|-
TGTGCCAGCAGCCCATCTCCGGGGAACTATGGCTACACCTTC
CASSPSPGNYGYTF
>TRBV7-9|-|TRBJ1-6|few
TGTGCCAGCACCCCCCGGTCAGGGGATCGTTCACCCCTCCACTTT
CASTPRSGDRSPLHF
>TRBV11-3|-|TRBJ2-7|-
TGTGCCAGCAGCTCGTACAGTTCCTACGAGCAGTACTTC
CASSSYSSYEQYF
>TRBV19|-|TRBJ1-5|-
TGTGCCAGCCGGGCGGGGGCGCAGCCCCAGCATTTT
CASRAGAQPQHF
>TRBV10-2|TRBD1|TRBJ1-2|few
TGCGCCAGCAGTCGAACAGGGGGGGATGGCTACACCTTC
CASSRTGGDGYTF
>TRBV6-5|TRBD1|TRBJ1-2|-
TGTGCCAGCAGTTACGGGACAGCCTTATATGGCTACACCTTC
CASSYGTALYGYTF
>TRBV29-1|TRBD2|TRBJ2-1|-
TGCAGCGTTGAAAGGGGGACTAGCGGGGCGTCTATCCTCTACAATGAGCAGTTCTTC
CSVERGTSGASILYNEQFF
>TRBV5-1|TRBD1|TRBJ2-7|-
TGCGCCAGTGCGACAGGGGTGTTGGGCGAGCAGTACTTC
CASATGVLGEQYF
>TRBV7-9|TRBD1|TRBJ2-2|few
TGTGCCAGCAGCCCCCCCCGGGACAGGGGATTCACCGGGGAGCTGTTTTTT
CASSPPRDRGFTGELFF
>TRBV7-8|-|TRBJ2-7|-
TGTGCCAGCAGCCCCGGGACGGGGGACTACGAGCAGTACTTC
CASSPGTGDYEQYF
>TRBV6-6|-|TRBJ1-2|few
TGTGCCAGCGGAGGGAGGATTGGTGGCTACACCTTC
CASGGRIGGYTF
>TRBV27|TRBD1|TRBJ1-2|-
TGTGCCAGCAGTTTATCTAGACAGGGGAGGAACTATGGCTACACCTTC
CASSLSRQGRNYGYTF
>TRBV7-2|-|TRBJ2-5|-
TGTGCCAGCAGCTTCAGCGGGACCCAGTACTTC
CASSFSGTQYF
>TRBV18|-|TRBJ1-6|once
TGTGCCAGCTCGCCCGTTGAGGGAAGCTCCTATAATTCACCCCTCCACTTT
CASSPVEGSSYNSPLHF
>TRBV19|-|TRBJ1-2|-
TGTGCCAGTAGTTCCGCAGGGGATGTCGCGGGCTACACCTTC
CASSSAGDVAGYTF
>TRBV27|TRBD2|TRBJ2-1|-
TGTGCCAGCAGTTTGGGAGGGAGAGGGTACAATGAGCAGTTCTTC
CASSLGGRGYNEQFF
>TRBV4-3|-|TRBJ2-3|-
TGCGCCAGCAGCCAAGTGGAGGTCGGGGGCACAGATACGCAGTATTTT
CASSQVEVGGTDTQYF
>TRBV12-3/TRBV12-4|-|TRBJ2-5|-
TGTGCCAGCAGTTTGGGCCCAGAGACCCAGTACTTC
CASSLGPETQYF
>TRBV9|-|TRBJ1-1|-
TGTGCCAGCAGCGGAACAGGGATAGACACTGAAGCTTTCTTT
CASSGTGIDTEAFF
>TRBV28|-|TRBJ1-2|-
TGTGCCAGCAGCGAGGGTTTCGGTTATGGCTACACCTTC
CASSEGFGYGYTF
>TRBV27|-|TRBJ2-1|-
TGTGCCAGCAGTTTATCCTCGGGAGCCAGCTACAATGAGCAGTTCTTC
CASSLSSGASYNEQFF
>TRBV19|TRBD1|TRBJ2-1|-
TGTGCCAGTAGTACCCAGGGGGCGTACAATGAGCAGTTCTTC
CASSTQGAYNEQFF
>TRBV6-2/TRBV6-3|-|TRBJ1-2|few
TGTGCCAGCAGTCCACAGGAATACTATGGCTACACCTTC
CASSPQEYYGYTF
>TRBV25-1|TRBD2|TRBJ2-1|once
TGTGCCAGCAGTGAATCTGCGAGCGGGAACTACAATGAGCAGTTCTTC
CASSESASGNYNEQFF
>TRBV11-2|TRBD1|TRBJ2-1|-
TGTGCCAGCAGCTCTAACAGGGGTGGGCAGTTCTTC
CASSSNRGGQFF
>TRBV24-1|TRBD1|TRBJ2-2|few
TGTGCCACCAGTGATTGGGGACAGGGAACCGGGGAGCTGTTTTTT
CATSDWGQGTGELFF
>TRBV27|-|TRBJ2-5|-
TGTGCCAGCAGTTCCTACTCCGGGACATCAGAGACCCAGTACTTC
CASSSYSGTSETQYF
>TRBV5-1|-|TRBJ2-7|-
TGCGCCAGCAGCCCCTTAGGAAAGGGGGACTACGAGCAGTACTTC
CASSPLGKGDYEQYF
>TRBV5-6|-|TRBJ2-1|-
TGTGCCAGCAGCTTAGGGGCAAGTAAATACAATGAGCAGTTCTTC
CASSLGASKYNEQFF
>TRBV5-1|TRBD2|TRBJ2-1|-
TGCGCCAGCAGCCTCCCCCTAGCGGACAATGAGCAGTTCTTC
CASSLPLADNEQFF
>TRBV6-6|TRBD1|TRBJ1-1|-
TGTGCCAGCAGTTATTTTCAGGGGGGACATGAAGCTTTCTTT
CASSYFQGGHEAFF
>TRBV7-9|-|TRBJ2-7|-
TGTGCCAGCAGCTCTAGAGGGAGCGGGTTTAACGAGCAGTACTTC
CASSSRGSGFNEQYF
>TRBV28|-|TRBJ1-1|-
TGTGCCAGCAGTTTATATCAGGGGAACACTGAAGCTTTCTTT
CASSLYQGNTEAFF